This T cell receptor (beta chain) originates from a study of blood T cell repertoires in COVID-19. Study-wide background: Sites across the United States, Italy and Spain contributed samples from acute and convalescent COVID-19.

Profiled with immunoSEQ multiplex PCR; TCRdb holds only in-frame clones, not every one. The sample records tens of thousands of clones, over 75% being singletons. From germline, CDR1 is MNHEY and CDR2 SVGEGT. Trimming left V 0 bases short and J 6 bases short, with 6 bases between. There are 13 residues in the CDR3. The sample was peripheral blood. The receptor's source is a man between 65 and 85 years old with acute or convalescent COVID-19. This chain links TRBV6-2 or TRBV6-3 with TRBJ1-5; D perhaps matches TRBD1 (5 bases). The CDR3 region has the DNA TGTGCCAGCAGTTACTCCAGGGCTCAGCCCCAGCATTTT. Protein: CASSYSRAQPQHF.